These T cell receptor beta chains were read from a single sample in a study of T cell responses to AZD1222 COVID-19 vaccine. Assay: immunoSEQ multiplex PCR; the TCRdb copy retains only in-frame clones and omits some. The table includes some 150,000 clones, approximately 88% detected once. This sample comprised peripheral blood, obtained on day 0 of MenACWY control vaccination. Receptor source: an adult in good health. The CDR3 runs from the conserved cysteine through the conserved F or W. A D gene is named only where the DNA matches it firmly. Some rows have no size entry. The others give once, few or many, or a class for an expanded clone.

v_call: TRBV14
d_call: NA
clone_size: NA
cdr3_length: 12
j_call: TRBJ1-3
cdr3_aa: CASGPGGNTIYF
cdr3_nt: TGTGCCAGTGGGCCTGGGGGAAACACCATATATTTT

v_call: TRBV5-1
d_call: NA
clone_size: once
cdr3_length: 15
j_call: TRBJ2-2
cdr3_aa: CASSLGRANTGELFF
cdr3_nt: TGCGCCAGCAGCTTGGGACGTGCGAACACCGGGGAGCTGTTTTTT

v_call: TRBV11-2
d_call: NA
clone_size: NA
cdr3_length: 14
j_call: TRBJ2-5
cdr3_aa: CASSSLRVQETQYF
cdr3_nt: TGTGCCAGCAGCTCCCTGAGGGTCCAAGAGACCCAGTACTTC

v_call: TRBV6-5
d_call: NA
clone_size: once
cdr3_length: 15
j_call: TRBJ2-6
cdr3_aa: CASSYGGAGANVLTF
cdr3_nt: TGTGCCAGCAGTTACGGAGGGGCCGGGGCCAACGTCCTGACTTTC

v_call: TRBV6-1
d_call: NA
clone_size: NA
cdr3_length: 15
j_call: TRBJ2-5
cdr3_aa: CASSDQTVGQETQYF
cdr3_nt: TGTGCCAGCAGTGACCAGACAGTCGGCCAAGAGACCCAGTACTTC

v_call: TRBV18
d_call: NA
clone_size: NA
cdr3_length: 15
j_call: TRBJ2-1
cdr3_aa: CASSPSGSSYNEQFF
cdr3_nt: TGTGCCAGCTCACCATCAGGGAGCTCCTACAATGAGCAGTTCTTC

v_call: TRBV27
d_call: TRBD2
clone_size: few
cdr3_length: 17
j_call: TRBJ2-7
cdr3_aa: CASNLSGKVCIFYEQYF
cdr3_nt: TGTGCCAGTAACCTTAGCGGGAAAGTTTGTATATTCTACGAGCAGTACTTC

v_call: TRBV27
d_call: NA
clone_size: NA
cdr3_length: 16
j_call: TRBJ1-1
cdr3_aa: CASSLSIRPLNTEAFF
cdr3_nt: TGTGCCAGCAGTTTATCGATACGGCCGCTGAACACTGAAGCTTTCTTT

v_call: TRBV9
d_call: TRBD1
clone_size: NA
cdr3_length: 14
j_call: TRBJ2-2
cdr3_aa: CASSAGQRTGELFF
cdr3_nt: TGTGCCAGCAGCGCGGGACAGCGCACCGGGGAGCTGTTTTTT

v_call: TRBV11-2
d_call: NA
clone_size: NA
cdr3_length: 11
j_call: TRBJ1-2
cdr3_aa: CASSEDPGYTF
cdr3_nt: TGTGCCAGCAGCGAGGACCCGGGCTACACCTTC

v_call: TRBV6-6
d_call: TRBD1
clone_size: NA
cdr3_length: 14
j_call: TRBJ1-4
cdr3_aa: CASRDRTPGGKLFF
cdr3_nt: TGTGCCAGCAGAGATAGAACCCCAGGGGGAAAACTGTTTTTT

v_call: TRBV6-6
d_call: TRBD1
clone_size: NA
cdr3_length: 13
j_call: TRBJ2-7
cdr3_aa: CASSSDRGYEQYF
cdr3_nt: TGTGCCAGCAGTTCCGACAGGGGTTACGAGCAGTACTTC

v_call: TRBV27
d_call: TRBD1
clone_size: NA
cdr3_length: 14
j_call: TRBJ1-5
cdr3_aa: CASSWTGGVQPQHF
cdr3_nt: TGTGCCAGCAGTTGGACAGGGGGCGTTCAGCCCCAGCATTTT

v_call: TRBV11-3
d_call: NA
clone_size: NA
cdr3_length: 14
j_call: TRBJ1-6
cdr3_aa: CASGMGRPNSPLHF
cdr3_nt: TGTGCCAGCGGGATGGGGAGACCCAATTCACCCCTCCACTTT

v_call: TRBV11-1
d_call: NA
clone_size: few
cdr3_length: 14
j_call: TRBJ1-1
cdr3_aa: CASSFPGTNTEAFF
cdr3_nt: TGTGCCAGCAGCTTTCCAGGAACGAACACTGAAGCTTTCTTT

v_call: TRBV16
d_call: TRBD1
clone_size: few
cdr3_length: 16
j_call: TRBJ1-5
cdr3_aa: CASSQSWDRGNQPQHF
cdr3_nt: TGTGCCAGCAGCCAATCGTGGGACAGGGGCAATCAGCCCCAGCATTTT

v_call: TRBV23-1
d_call: NA
clone_size: NA
cdr3_length: 13
j_call: TRBJ2-3
cdr3_aa: CASSQWPTDTQYF
cdr3_nt: TGCGCCAGCAGTCAATGGCCTACAGATACGCAGTATTTT

v_call: TRBV27
d_call: TRBD1
clone_size: NA
cdr3_length: 14
j_call: TRBJ1-5
cdr3_aa: CASSFTGGVQPQHF
cdr3_nt: TGTGCCAGCAGTTTCACAGGGGGAGTACAGCCCCAGCATTTT

v_call: TRBV19
d_call: NA
clone_size: NA
cdr3_length: 16
j_call: TRBJ1-1
cdr3_aa: CASSMAQGRPNTEAFF
cdr3_nt: TGTGCCAGTAGCATGGCTCAAGGACGGCCGAACACTGAAGCTTTCTTT

v_call: TRBV19
d_call: TRBD2
clone_size: NA
cdr3_length: 16
j_call: TRBJ2-7
cdr3_aa: CASSIGRTSGRGEQYF
cdr3_nt: TGTGCCAGTAGTATCGGCCGGACTAGCGGGAGGGGAGAGCAGTACTTC

v_call: TRBV27
d_call: TRBD2
clone_size: NA
cdr3_length: 14
j_call: TRBJ2-7
cdr3_aa: CASSLGGGPQEQYF
cdr3_nt: TGTGCCAGCAGTTTGGGGGGAGGGCCACAGGAGCAGTACTTC

v_call: TRBV18
d_call: NA
clone_size: NA
cdr3_length: 14
j_call: TRBJ2-1
cdr3_aa: CASSLRVFDNEQFF
cdr3_nt: TGTGCCAGCTCACTTCGAGTATTTGACAATGAGCAGTTCTTC

v_call: TRBV5-1
d_call: TRBD1
clone_size: NA
cdr3_length: 11
j_call: TRBJ1-1
cdr3_aa: CASRAGGEAFF
cdr3_nt: TGCGCCAGCAGAGCAGGGGGTGAAGCTTTCTTT

v_call: TRBV6-2/TRBV6-3
d_call: TRBD2
clone_size: NA
cdr3_length: 13
j_call: TRBJ2-7
cdr3_aa: CASSVAGVYEQYF
cdr3_nt: TGTGCCAGCAGTGTAGCGGGAGTATACGAGCAGTACTTC

v_call: TRBV2
d_call: TRBD1
clone_size: NA
cdr3_length: 14
j_call: TRBJ1-5
cdr3_aa: CASSGQGAYQPQHF
cdr3_nt: TGTGCCAGCAGCGGACAGGGTGCTTATCAGCCCCAGCATTTT

v_call: TRBV28
d_call: NA
clone_size: once
cdr3_length: 14
j_call: TRBJ1-4
cdr3_aa: CASSSNRQGEKLFF
cdr3_nt: TGTGCCAGCAGTTCAAATCGCCAGGGTGAAAAACTGTTTTTT

v_call: TRBV2
d_call: TRBD1
clone_size: NA
cdr3_length: 14
j_call: TRBJ1-6
cdr3_aa: CASSDGTGRSPLHF
cdr3_nt: TGTGCCAGCAGTGATGGGACAGGCCGTTCACCCCTCCACTTT

v_call: TRBV7-6
d_call: NA
clone_size: NA
cdr3_length: 14
j_call: TRBJ1-2
cdr3_aa: CASSLDGSNYGYTF
cdr3_nt: TGTGCCAGCAGCTTAGACGGGTCAAACTATGGCTACACCTTC

v_call: TRBV19
d_call: TRBD2
clone_size: NA
cdr3_length: 16
j_call: TRBJ2-3
cdr3_aa: CASSISTSVTPDTQYF
cdr3_nt: TGTGCCAGTAGTATATCGACTAGCGTGACCCCAGATACGCAGTATTTT